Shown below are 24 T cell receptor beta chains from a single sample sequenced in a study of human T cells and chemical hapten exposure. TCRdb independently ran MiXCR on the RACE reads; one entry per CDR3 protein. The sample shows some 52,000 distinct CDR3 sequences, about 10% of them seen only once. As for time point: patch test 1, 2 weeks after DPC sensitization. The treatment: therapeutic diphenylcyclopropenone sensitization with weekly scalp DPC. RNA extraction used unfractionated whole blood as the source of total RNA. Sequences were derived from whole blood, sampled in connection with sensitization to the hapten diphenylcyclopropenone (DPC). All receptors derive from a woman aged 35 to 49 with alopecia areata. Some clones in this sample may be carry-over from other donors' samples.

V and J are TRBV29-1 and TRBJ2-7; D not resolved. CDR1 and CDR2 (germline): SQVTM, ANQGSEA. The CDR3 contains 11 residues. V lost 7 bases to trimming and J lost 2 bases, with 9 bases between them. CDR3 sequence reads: CSARHAYEQYF. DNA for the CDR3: TGCAGCGCGCGACACGCCTACGAGCAGTACTTC.

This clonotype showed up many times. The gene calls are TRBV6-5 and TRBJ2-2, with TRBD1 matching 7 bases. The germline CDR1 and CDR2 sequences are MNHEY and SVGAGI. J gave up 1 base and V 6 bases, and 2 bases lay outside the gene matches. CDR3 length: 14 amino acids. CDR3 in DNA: TGTGCCAGCAGGTGGGACAGGAACACCGGGGAGCTGTTTTTT. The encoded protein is CASRWDRNTGELFF.

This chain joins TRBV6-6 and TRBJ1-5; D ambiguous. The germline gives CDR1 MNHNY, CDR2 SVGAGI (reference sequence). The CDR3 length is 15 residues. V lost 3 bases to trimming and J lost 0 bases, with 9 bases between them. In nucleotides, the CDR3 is TGTGCCAGCAGTTATCTGGAGTCTAGCAATCAGCCCCAGCATTTT. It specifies CASSYLESSNQPQHF.

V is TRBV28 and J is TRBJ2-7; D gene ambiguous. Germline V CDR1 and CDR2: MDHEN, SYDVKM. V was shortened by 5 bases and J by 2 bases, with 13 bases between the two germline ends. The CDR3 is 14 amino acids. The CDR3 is CASSASTKTYEQYF. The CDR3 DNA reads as TGTGCCAGCAGTGCCAGCACCAAAACCTACGAGCAGTACTTC.

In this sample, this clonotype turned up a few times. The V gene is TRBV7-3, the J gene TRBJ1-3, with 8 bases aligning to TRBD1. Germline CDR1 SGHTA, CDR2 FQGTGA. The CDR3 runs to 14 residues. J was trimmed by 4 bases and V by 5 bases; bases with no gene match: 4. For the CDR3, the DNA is TGTGCCAGCAGCCCAGGGGGCAGCGGAAACACCATATATTTT. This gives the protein CASSPGGSGNTIYF.

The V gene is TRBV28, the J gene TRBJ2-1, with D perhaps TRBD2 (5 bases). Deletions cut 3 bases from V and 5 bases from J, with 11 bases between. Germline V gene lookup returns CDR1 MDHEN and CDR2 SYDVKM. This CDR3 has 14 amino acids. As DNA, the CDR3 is TGTGCCAGCAGTTTGTTCGGGATGGACAATGAGCAGTTCTTC. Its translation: CASSLFGMDNEQFF.

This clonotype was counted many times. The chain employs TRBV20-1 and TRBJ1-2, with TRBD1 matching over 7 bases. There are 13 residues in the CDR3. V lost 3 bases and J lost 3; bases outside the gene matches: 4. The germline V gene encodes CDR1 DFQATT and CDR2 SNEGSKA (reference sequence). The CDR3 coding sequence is TGCAGTGCTAGTAGGCAGGGGGACTATGGCTACACCTTC. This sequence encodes CSASRQGDYGYTF.

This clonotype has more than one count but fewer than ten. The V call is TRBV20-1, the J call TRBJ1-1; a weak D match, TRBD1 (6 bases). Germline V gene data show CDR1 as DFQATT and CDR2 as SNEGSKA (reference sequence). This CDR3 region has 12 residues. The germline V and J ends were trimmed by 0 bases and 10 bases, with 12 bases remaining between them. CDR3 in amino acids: CSARDTGIRAFF. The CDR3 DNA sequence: TGCAGTGCTAGAGATACAGGGATACGAGCTTTCTTT.

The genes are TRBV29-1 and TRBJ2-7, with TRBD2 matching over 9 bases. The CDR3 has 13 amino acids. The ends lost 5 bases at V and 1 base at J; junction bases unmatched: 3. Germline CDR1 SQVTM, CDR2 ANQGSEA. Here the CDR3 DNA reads TGCAGCGTTTTAGCGGGAGTATCCTACGAGCAGTACTTC. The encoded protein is CSVLAGVSYEQYF.

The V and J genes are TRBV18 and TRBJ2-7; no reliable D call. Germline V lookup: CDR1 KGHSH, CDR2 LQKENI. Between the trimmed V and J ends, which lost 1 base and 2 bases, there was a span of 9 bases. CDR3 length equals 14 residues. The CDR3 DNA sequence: TGTGCCAGCTCACCACTCGTACCACCCTACGAGCAGTACTTC. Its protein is CASSPLVPPYEQYF.

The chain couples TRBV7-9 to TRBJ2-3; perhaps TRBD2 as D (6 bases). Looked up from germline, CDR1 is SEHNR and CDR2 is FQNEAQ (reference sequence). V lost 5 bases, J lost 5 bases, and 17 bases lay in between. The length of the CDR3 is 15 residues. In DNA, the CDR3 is TGTGCCAGCAGCACTGTGGCGGGGCGGAAAGATACGCAGTATTTT. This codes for CASSTVAGRKDTQYF.

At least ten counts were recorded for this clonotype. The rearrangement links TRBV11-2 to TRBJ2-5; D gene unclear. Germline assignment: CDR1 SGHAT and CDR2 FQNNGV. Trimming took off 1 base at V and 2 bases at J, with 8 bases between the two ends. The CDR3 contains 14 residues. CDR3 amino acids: CASSLGAAQETQYF. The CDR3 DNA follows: TGTGCCAGCAGCTTAGGGGCAGCACAAGAGACCCAGTACTTC. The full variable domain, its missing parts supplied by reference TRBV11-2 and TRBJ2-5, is EAGVAQSPRYKIIEKRQSVAFWCNPISGHATLYWYQQILGQGPKLLIQFQNNGVVDDSQLPKDRFSAERLKGVDSTLKIQPAKLEDSAVYLCASSLGAAQETQYFGPGTRLLVL.

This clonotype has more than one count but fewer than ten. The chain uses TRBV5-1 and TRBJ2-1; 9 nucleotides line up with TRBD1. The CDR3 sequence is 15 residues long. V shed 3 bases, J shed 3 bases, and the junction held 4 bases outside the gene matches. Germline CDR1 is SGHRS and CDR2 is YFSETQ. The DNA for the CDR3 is TGCGCCAGCAGCTGGGGGACAGGGCACTACAATGAGCAGTTCTTC. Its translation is CASSWGTGHYNEQFF.

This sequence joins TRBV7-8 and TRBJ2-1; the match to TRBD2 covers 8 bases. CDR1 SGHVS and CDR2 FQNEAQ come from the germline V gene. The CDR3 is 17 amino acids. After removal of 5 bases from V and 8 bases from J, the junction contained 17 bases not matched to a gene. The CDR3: CASSRHIAGSPRDEQFF. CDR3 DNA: TGTGCCAGCAGCCGACATATAGCGGGAAGCCCTAGGGATGAGCAGTTCTTC.

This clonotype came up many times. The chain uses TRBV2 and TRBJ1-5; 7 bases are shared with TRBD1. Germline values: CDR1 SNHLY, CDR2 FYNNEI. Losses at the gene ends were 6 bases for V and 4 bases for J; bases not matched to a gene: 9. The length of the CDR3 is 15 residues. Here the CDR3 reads CASSPDRVGNQPQHF. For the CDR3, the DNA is TGTGCCAGCAGCCCCGACAGGGTCGGAAATCAGCCCCAGCATTTT. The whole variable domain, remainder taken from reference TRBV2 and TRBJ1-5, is EPEVTQTPSHQVTQMGQEVILRCVPISNHLYFYWYRQILGQKVEFLVSFYNNEISEKSEIFDDQFSVERPDGSNFTLKIRSTKLEDSAMYFCASSPDRVGNQPQHFGDGTRLSIL.

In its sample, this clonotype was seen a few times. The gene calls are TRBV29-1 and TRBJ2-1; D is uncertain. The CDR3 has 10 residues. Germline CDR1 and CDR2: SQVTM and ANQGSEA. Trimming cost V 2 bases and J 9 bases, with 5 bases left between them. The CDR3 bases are TGCAGCGTTGAATCGGGTGAGCAGTTCTTC. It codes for CSVESGEQFF.

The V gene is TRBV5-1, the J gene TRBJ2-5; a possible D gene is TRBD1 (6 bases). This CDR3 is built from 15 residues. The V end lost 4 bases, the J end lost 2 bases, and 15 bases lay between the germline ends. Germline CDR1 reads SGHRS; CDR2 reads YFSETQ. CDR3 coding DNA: TGCGCCAGCAGCACCTACCGACAGGTTCAAGAGACCCAGTACTTC. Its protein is CASSTYRQVQETQYF.

The CDR3 DNA reads TGTGCCAGCAGTTACGGGGCAGTGCTCAATCAGCCCCAGCATTTT. It yields the protein CASSYGAVLNQPQHF. The chain combines TRBV6-6 with TRBJ1-5; D is possibly TRBD1 (5 bases). Germline assignment: CDR1 MNHNY and CDR2 SVGAGI (reference sequence). Trimming cost V 2 bases and J 3 bases, with 11 bases left between them. This CDR3 region has 15 residues.

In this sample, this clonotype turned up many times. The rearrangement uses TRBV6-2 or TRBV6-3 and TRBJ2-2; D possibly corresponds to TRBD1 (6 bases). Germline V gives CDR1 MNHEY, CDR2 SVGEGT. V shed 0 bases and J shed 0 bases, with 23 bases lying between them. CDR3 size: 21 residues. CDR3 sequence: CASSYSSDGTPFSPNTGELFF. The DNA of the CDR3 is TGTGCCAGCAGTTACTCGAGCGACGGGACACCGTTCTCCCCGAACACCGGGGAGCTGTTTTTT.

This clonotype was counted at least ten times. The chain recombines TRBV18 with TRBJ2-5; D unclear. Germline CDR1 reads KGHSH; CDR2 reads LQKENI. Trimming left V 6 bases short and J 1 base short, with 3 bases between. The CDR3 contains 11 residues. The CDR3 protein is CASSIQETQYF. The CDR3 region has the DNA TGTGCCAGCTCCATCCAAGAGACCCAGTACTTC. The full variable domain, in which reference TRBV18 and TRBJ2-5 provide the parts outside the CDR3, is NAGVMQNPRHLVRRRGQEARLRCSPMKGHSHVYWYRQLPEEGLKFMVYLQKENIIDESGMPKERFSAEFPKEGPSILRIQQVVRGDSAAYFCASSIQETQYFGPGTRLLVL.

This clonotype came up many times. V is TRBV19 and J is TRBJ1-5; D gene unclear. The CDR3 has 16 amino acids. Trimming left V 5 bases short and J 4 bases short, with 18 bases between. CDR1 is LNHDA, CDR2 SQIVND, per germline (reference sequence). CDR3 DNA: TGTGCCAGTAGTTGGCAGTTAGGAAGTCAGAATCAGCCCCAGCATTTT. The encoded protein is CASSWQLGSQNQPQHF.

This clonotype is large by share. The CDR3 DNA reads TGTGCCAGCAGGGATTTGGGCGGCTACACCTTC. Residues: CASRDLGGYTF. The chain links TRBV2 to TRBJ1-2, with D unclear. This CDR3 region has 11 residues. Trimming removed 6 bases from V and 8 bases from J, with 10 bases in between. Germline CDR1 reads SNHLY; CDR2 reads FYNNEI.

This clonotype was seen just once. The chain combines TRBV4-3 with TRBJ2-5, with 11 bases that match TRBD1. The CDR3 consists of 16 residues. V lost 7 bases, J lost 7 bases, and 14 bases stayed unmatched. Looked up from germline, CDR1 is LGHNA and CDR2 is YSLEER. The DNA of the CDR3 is TGCGCCAGCAACCAGAACTCGCCGGGACAGGGGGGGACCCAGTACTTC. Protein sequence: CASNQNSPGQGGTQYF.

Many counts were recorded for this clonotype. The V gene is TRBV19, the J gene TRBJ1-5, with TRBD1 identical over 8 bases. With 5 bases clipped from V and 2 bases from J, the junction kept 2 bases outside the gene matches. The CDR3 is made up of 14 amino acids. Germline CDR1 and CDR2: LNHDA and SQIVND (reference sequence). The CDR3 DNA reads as TGTGCCAGTAGTGGACAGGGAGGCAATCAGCCCCAGCATTTT. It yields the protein CASSGQGGNQPQHF. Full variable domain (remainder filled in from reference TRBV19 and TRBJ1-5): DGGITQSPKYLFRKEGQNVTLSCEQNLNHDAMYWYRQDPGQGLRLIYYSQIVNDFQKGDIAEGYSVSREKKESFPLTVTSAQKNPTAFYLCASSGQGGNQPQHFGDGTRLSIL.